The sequence of this TCR beta chain was determined in a study of T cells in Graves' hyperthyroidism and ophthalmopathy (dated by TCRdb to 2018 to 2020). For the study in its entirety: Peripheral blood was sampled at the time of initial diagnosis, prior to any treatment. The 100 discovery patients were randomly split 7:3 into training and test sets. Whether ophthalmopathy could be predicted prospectively was tested in an independent validation cohort made up of about 20 hyperthyroidism patients plus 17 patients who later progressed to ophthalmopathy. After sampling, hyperthyroidism patients received methimazole starting at 30 mg daily, and ophthalmopathy patients received high-dose intravenous methylprednisolone. To identify TCR V-J signatures that set the groups apart, the researchers used a discovery cohort of about a hundred patients, made up of 40 to 45 with Graves' ophthalmopathy and some 56 with stable Graves' hyperthyroidism. The paper reports TCR Vbeta CDR3 sequencing of some 140 peripheral blood samples: under 45 ophthalmopathy, fewer than 80 hyperthyroidism and roughly 17 progressor patients. The study also compared thyroid tissue and blood T-cell repertoires from several Graves' hyperthyroidism patients.

Overall results and qualifications from the work: In validation, the model predicted progression to ophthalmopathy with over 65% sensitivity and less than 75% specificity, a median of around six months before onset. No statistical method was used to set the sample size in advance, and investigators knew the group allocation. A model built on a 13 V-J signature distinguished ophthalmopathy from stable hyperthyroidism, reaching about 88% sensitivity and around 81% specificity in cross-validation and 80%/75% in testing. Most expanded thyroid clonotypes (frequency above 0.001) were also detected in blood, suggesting blood repertoires may reflect thyroid immune responses.

Amplification of TCR beta CDR3 regions was carried out from RNA transcripts. The first round of RT-PCR for the TCR CDR3 was performed with the HTBI primer set and the Qiagen OneStep RT-PCR kit. A second multiplex PCR round built the libraries, followed by size selection and purification. Sequencing of the libraries was done on an Illumina HiSeq2000 using paired-end 100 bp reads. The authors' analysis ran thus. SOAPnuke was used to process the raw data, removing reads that contained adapters or uncalled bases, had a mean Phred below 15, or lacked an exact match to the constant primer or identifier. High-quality paired reads were merged using COPE v1.2.5, and each unique nucleotide sequence was defined as a clonotype. MiTCR v1.1 was used to align clonotypes to the IMGT TRBV, TRBD and TRBJ reference segments. The analysis included only V-J combinations with a frequency above 0.0001, which together covered around 99% of the repertoires. The TCS score was defined as F50 (clonal expansion) divided by E x V (chaos), with BLOSUM62-based TCRdist calculated between CDR3 peptides within each V-J. Welch's t-statistics and random forest reduced 514 V-J features to about 12, which were used in a naive Bayes classifier (R e1071). In TCRdb, the public reads were trimmed at Q25 with fastp and aligned with MiXCR, with productive beta chains retained. Every distinct CDR3 protein forms one entry, paired with its most common genes and DNA. The V and J calls were not made by the authors but by TCRdb's processing. The sample table shows some 770,000 distinct CDR3 sequences, and roughly 17% are seen once. Around 7.7% of the sample rests with the top ten.

This clonotype was found many times. What this receptor recognizes is not known. It has no much larger one-base neighbor in the sample; base qualities were not kept. Stable Graves' hyperthyroidism was defined as the absence of progression to ophthalmopathy over 18 months of follow-up. The hyperthyroidism patients were between 18 and 65 years old and newly diagnosed, with a disease duration of less than 2 months. Any patient with an uncontrolled infection, another autoimmune disease, pregnancy or lactation was excluded. Diagnoses relied on clinical symptoms, serum thyroxine and TRAb, thyroid ultrasound and orbital computed tomography. PBMCs were separated from roughly 10 ml of fresh peripheral blood using Ficoll-Paque density gradient centrifugation. Total RNA was extracted with Trizol reagent, and quality was checked on an Agilent 2100 Bioanalyzer. The germline V gene yields MNHNS for CDR1 and SASEGT for CDR2. The trim is 7 bases for V and 2 bases for J, with a gap of 9 bases between the germline ends. Inclusive of the bounding cysteine and phenylalanine, the CDR3 is 13 residues long. The only DNA kept is the CDR3, 39 bases in frame from the first base.

The V and J segments used are TRBV6-1 and TRBJ1-5; the D gene assignment is ambiguous. The TCR sequence derives from a man aged 18 to 30 with Graves' hyperthyroidism. Material: blood. The CDR3 corresponds to CASTALGNQPQHF. Here is the DNA: TGTGCCAGCACCGCGCTGGGCAATCAGCCCCAGCATTTT.